A single TCR beta chain is shown here with its context. Negative isolation was applied to CD8+ and CD4+ T cells, and FACS enrichment was applied to TEMRA cells. The CDR3 extends over 13 amino acids. V gave up 6 bases and J gave up 10 bases; unmatched junction bases: 7. The germline V gene has CDR1 SNHLY and CDR2 FYNNEI. Reverse transcription of about 0.45 to 1 ug RNA was carried out with random hexamers. In TCRdb, the immunoSEQ multiplex PCR reads were re-called with MiXCR into one record per CDR3 protein. The table shows 200,000 to 250,000 distinct CDR3 sequences, with 94% occurring only once. The data originate from a study of CD8 T cells in Susac syndrome.

The receptor's source is a human donor with Susac syndrome. The rearrangement uses TRBV2 and TRBJ2-1; 9 bases are shared with TRBD2. Sequencing was done on a sample of CD4+ T cells from PBMCs. The DNA of the CDR3 is TGTGCCAGCAGGGCGGGGGGGCTTAGGGAGCAGTTCTTC. This sequence encodes CASRAGGLREQFF.